Presented here are 20 T cell receptor beta chains from one specimen sequenced in a study of cytomegalovirus exposure and HLA in healthy donors. In the PCR, 60 Vbeta and 13 Jbeta primers were used. Assay: immunoSEQ multiplex PCR; the TCRdb copy retains only in-frame clones and omits some. Counted here are a few hundred thousand clones, roughly 80% occurring once; the ten biggest clones make up 0.2% to 0.25%. Specimen: PBMCs. The receptor source for this set is a girl aged 2-9 years in good health and CMV-seronegative.

The chain employs TRBV14 and TRBJ2-5; tentative D call: TRBD2 (6 bases). Germline CDR1 and CDR2: SGHDN and FVKESK. V lost 1 base and J 2 bases, leaving 20 bases between the germline ends. This CDR3 spans 18 amino acids. The CDR3 DNA reads TGTGCCAGCAGCCAAGCAGGTCGCGGCGGGGCCTCGCAAGAGACCCAGTACTTC. Residues: CASSQAGRGGASQETQYF. The full variable domain, its missing parts supplied by reference TRBV14 and TRBJ2-5, is EAGVTQFPSHSVIEKGQTVTLRCDPISGHDNLYWYRRVMGKEIKFLLHFVKESKQDESGMPNNRFLAERTGGTYSTLKVQPAELEDSGVYFCASSQAGRGGASQETQYFGPGTRLLVL.

The V and J genes are TRBV21-1 and TRBJ1-1; TRBD1 is the table's D call and was not checked against the DNA. TRBV21-1 counts as a pseudogene. This CDR3 spans 14 amino acids. The CDR3 nucleotides are TGTGCCGGATGGACAGGGGGCTTCAGCACTGAAGCTTTCTTT. It specifies CAGWTGGFSTEAFF.

This clone was recorded a few times. This chain connects TRBV4-1 to TRBJ2-6; D gene unclear. CDR3 length: 16 residues. Germline loops: CDR1 MGHRA, CDR2 YSYEKL. Trimming left V 1 base short and J 3 bases short, with 10 bases between. CDR3 in amino acids: CASSQVGIFGANVLTF. CDR3 DNA: TGCGCCAGCAGCCAAGTGGGCATTTTTGGGGCCAACGTCCTGACTTTC.

This clone was detected once. This rearrangement joins TRBV5-1 to TRBJ1-5, with D possibly TRBD1 on 5 matching bases. Germline loops: CDR1 SGHRS, CDR2 YFSETQ. This CDR3 has 15 residues. The V and J ends lost 0 bases and 2 bases respectively, with 9 bases between them. CDR3 nucleotide sequence: TGCGCCAGCAGCTTGGCCGGGGGTCGCAATCAGCCCCAGCATTTT. It translates to CASSLAGGRNQPQHF. Combining the CDR3 with reference TRBV5-1 and TRBJ1-5 gives the whole variable domain KAGVTQTPRYLIKTRGQQVTLSCSPISGHRSVSWYQQTPGQGLQFLFEYFSETQRNKGNFPGRFSGRQFSNSRSEMNVSTLELGDSALYLCASSLAGGRNQPQHFGDGTRLSIL.

This clone has a single count. V and J are TRBV27 and TRBJ1-2; TRBD1 matches at 7 bases. The CDR3 runs 13 residues. V shed 5 bases, J shed 3 bases, and the junction held 3 bases outside the gene matches. Germline V lookup: CDR1 MNHEY, CDR2 SMNVEV (reference sequence). The CDR3 DNA sequence: TGTGCCAGCAGTCGGGACAGAGACTATGGCTACACCTTC. Amino acid sequence: CASSRDRDYGYTF.

The chain couples TRBV7-6 to TRBJ2-7, with TRBD1 matching over 9 bases. This CDR3 comprises 13 residues. Per germline, CDR1 SGHVS and CDR2 FNYEAQ. After removal of 1 base from V and 7 bases from J, the junction contained 2 bases not matched to a gene. The CDR3 here is CASSLEDRGEQYF. CDR3 in DNA: TGTGCCAGCAGCTTAGAGGACAGGGGAGAGCAGTACTTC.

CDR3 sequence reads: CATSKGQSSGKHTDTQYF. Here the CDR3 DNA reads TGTGCCACCAGCAAAGGACAAAGTAGCGGGAAGCACACAGATACGCAGTATTTT. The V call is TRBV15, the J call TRBJ2-3, with 8 bases aligning to TRBD2. The germline V gene has CDR1 LNHNV and CDR2 YYDKDF (reference sequence). V dropped 4 bases and J dropped 2; count of bases not matched to a gene: 14. The CDR3 covers 18 residues.

V and J are TRBV18 and TRBJ2-1; 9 nucleotides match TRBD1. The CDR3 is 15 amino acids. Looked up from germline, CDR1 is KGHSH and CDR2 is LQKENI. The ends lost 8 bases at V and 3 bases at J; junction bases unmatched: 8. The CDR3 DNA sequence: TGTGCCAGCACACAGGGGGCTTCGATCTACAATGAGCAGTTCTTC. Protein: CASTQGASIYNEQFF.

This chain uses TRBV27 with TRBJ1-1, with 9 bases fitting TRBD1. The CDR3 loop spans 16 amino acids. CDR1 MNHEY and CDR2 SMNVEV come from the germline V gene (reference sequence). J gave up 4 bases and V 6 bases, and 12 bases lay outside the gene matches. CDR3 nucleotide sequence: TGTGCCAGCAGGAGATTCGGACAGGGGATGGGCACTGAAGCTTTCTTT. Its protein is CASRRFGQGMGTEAFF.

The chain carries TRBV6-1 and TRBJ2-1; 10 bases are a match to TRBD2. Germline CDR1 MNHNS, CDR2 SASEGT. V was clipped by 2 bases and J by 4 bases; unmatched bases: 2. The CDR3 sequence is 15 residues long. As DNA, the CDR3 is TGTGCCAGCAGTGAACTAGCGGGAGTTTACAATGAGCAGTTCTTC. It specifies CASSELAGVYNEQFF.

Note on this clone: One end of the junction varies from germline; a read error may be responsible. The genes are TRBV30 and TRBJ2-7; D gene unclear. The V gene's germline CDR1 is GTSNPN and CDR2 SVGIG (reference sequence). The CDR3 has 14 residues. This CDR3 reads CAWSGLRSSYKQYF. The CDR3 DNA is TGTGCCTGGAGTGGACTGAGGAGCTCCTACAAGCAGTACTTC.

The gene calls are TRBV21-1 and TRBJ2-7; the table assigns TRBD2, which was not confirmed against the DNA. TRBV21-1 is reported as a pseudogene. This CDR3 is 16 amino acids long. The CDR3 loop is CASSKALRLVFYEQYF. For the CDR3, the DNA is TGTGCCAGCAGCAAAGCGTTGAGACTAGTTTTCTACGAGCAGTACTTC.

The V gene is TRBV2, the J gene TRBJ2-2; D is ambiguous. V lost 1 base to trimming and J lost 8 bases, with 8 bases between them. The CDR3 length is 13 residues. Germline V gives CDR1 SNHLY, CDR2 FYNNEI. CDR3 sequence reads: CASSEGLRGELFF. The CDR3 bases are TGTGCCAGCAGTGAAGGACTCAGAGGGGAGCTGTTTTTT.

This clone was counted once. Here the CDR3 DNA reads TGTGCCTGGAGTGAGTGGTCGGGACTTACCCGCTCCTACGAGCAGTACTTC. Amino acid sequence: CAWSEWSGLTRSYEQYF. The chain couples TRBV30 to TRBJ2-5; possible D gene TRBD2, 6 bases. The J call may be mistaken, given a closer DNA end match to TRBJ2-7. The V gene's germline CDR1 is GTSNPN and CDR2 SVGIG (reference sequence). This CDR3 contains 17 residues.

This chain links TRBV27 with TRBJ1-2; 10 bases line up with TRBD1. The junction had 5 bases not matched to a gene; V was cut back by 5 bases and J by 5 bases. There are 14 residues in the CDR3. Germline V gives CDR1 MNHEY, CDR2 SMNVEV (reference sequence). DNA of the CDR3: TGTGCCAGCAGTAGGGACAGGGGAAGGTATGGCTACACCTTC. It yields the protein CASSRDRGRYGYTF.

The V gene is TRBV7-9, the J gene TRBJ1-2; D is unresolved. Trimming stripped 1 base from V and 4 bases from J, with 10 bases between. This CDR3 spans 14 amino acids. Germline V CDR1 and CDR2: SEHNR, FQNEAQ (reference sequence). Here the CDR3 DNA reads TGTGCCAGCAGCTTAGACGGGAATCTCTATGGCTACACCTTC. Translating gives CASSLDGNLYGYTF.

The J gene is TRBJ2-7, the V gene TRBV5-1; D is uncertain. Germline values: CDR1 SGHRS, CDR2 YFSETQ. The CDR3 contains 11 residues. The V gene lost 4 bases and the J gene lost 3 bases, with 5 bases spanning the gap. The CDR3 here is CASSAGYEQYF. CDR3 nucleotides: TGCGCCAGCAGCGCCGGCTACGAGCAGTACTTC.

This chain uses TRBV2 with TRBJ1-1, with unresolved D. V was cut by 2 bases and J by 13 bases, with 23 bases left in between. Germline CDR1 SNHLY, CDR2 FYNNEI. The CDR3 covers 15 residues. This CDR3 reads CASSEYMVAPVGGFF. CDR3 nucleotide sequence: TGTGCCAGCAGTGAATATATGGTGGCACCAGTGGGAGGTTTCTTT. Together with reference TRBV2 and TRBJ1-1, the CDR3 gives the full variable domain: EPEVTQTPSHQVTQMGQEVILRCVPISNHLYFYWYRQILGQKVEFLVSFYNNEISEKSEIFDDQFSVERPDGSNFTLKIRSTKLEDSAMYFCASSEYMVAPVGGFFGQGTRLTVV.

V gene TRBV28 combines with J gene TRBJ1-4; 8 bases are shared with TRBD1. The germline CDR1 and CDR2 sequences are MDHEN and SYDVKM. The CDR3 has 15 residues. V gave up 6 bases and J gave up 3 bases; unmatched junction bases: 6. The CDR3 region is CASSQMTGANEKLFF. In nucleotides, the CDR3 is TGTGCCAGCAGCCAGATGACAGGGGCTAATGAAAAACTGTTTTTT.

The rearrangement uses TRBV5-4 and TRBJ2-3; TRBD1 aligns across 7 bases. Losses at the gene ends were 4 bases for V and 2 bases for J; bases not matched to a gene: 10. Germline values: CDR1 SGHNT, CDR2 YYREEE (reference sequence). There are 16 residues in the CDR3. The CDR3 DNA reads TGTGCCAGCAGCGGATTTAGAGGGGGCTACACAGATACGCAGTATTTT. Translating gives CASSGFRGGYTDTQYF.